Below, 23 T cell receptor beta chains from the same sample are listed, as sequenced in a study of cytomegalovirus exposure and HLA in healthy donors. In the PCR, 60 Vbeta and 13 Jbeta primers were used. Repertoires were generated with immunoSEQ multiplex PCR, while TCRdb's copy carries only in-frame clones and drops some. The sample lists about 190,000 clones, roughly 80% seen once, with approximately 0.8% in the top ten. The source material was PBMCs. The receptors were sampled from a woman under 30 in good health and CMV-seronegative.

CDR3 bases: TGTGCCAGCAGTTTAAACCGTCGGCAGCCCCAGCATTTT. It yields the protein CASSLNRRQPQHF. The chain couples TRBV28 to TRBJ1-5; D not certain. This CDR3 is built from 13 residues. Looked up from germline, CDR1 is MDHEN and CDR2 is SYDVKM. Deletions cut 2 bases from V and 7 bases from J, with 9 bases between.

With respect to this clone: The junction and the germline gene differ at one end; a read error may be behind it. V gene TRBV7-9 combines with J gene TRBJ2-2, with a tentative D call TRBD2 (5 bases). The germline V gene encodes CDR1 SEHNR and CDR2 FQNEAQ (reference sequence). The CDR3 is 16 residues long. The CDR3 DNA sequence: TGTTCCAGCAGCTTAGTTGAGGGAACCTACACCGGGGAGCTGTTTTTT. Protein sequence: CSSSLVEGTYTGELFF.

The rearrangement uses TRBV19 and TRBJ2-7, with a weak D call TRBD2 (6 bases). Germline V gene sequence: CDR1 LNHDA, CDR2 SQIVND (reference sequence). This CDR3 region has 16 residues. V was shortened by 0 bases and J by 0 bases, with 12 bases between the two germline ends. The CDR3 sequence: CASSIEWRGSSYEQYF. The DNA for the CDR3 is TGTGCCAGTAGTATAGAATGGCGGGGAAGCTCCTACGAGCAGTACTTC.

This chain connects TRBV7-2 to TRBJ1-2; the match to TRBD1 covers 11 bases. The CDR3 totals 15 residues. Per germline, CDR1 SGHTA and CDR2 FQGNSA. Unmatched junction bases numbered 6, after V lost 5 bases and J lost 4 bases. Here the CDR3 reads CASSPPGQGVYGYTF. Written as DNA, the CDR3 is TGTGCCAGCAGCCCGCCGGGACAGGGGGTCTATGGCTACACCTTC.

This rearrangement joins TRBV7-6 to TRBJ1-2; TRBD1 agrees at 12 bases. CDR1 SGHVS and CDR2 FNYEAQ come from the germline V gene. Trimming at V came to 0 bases and at J to 7 bases, leaving 12 bases not matched to a gene. CDR3 size: 18 residues. CDR3: CASSLAWGGQGATRGYTF. In DNA, the CDR3 is TGTGCCAGCAGCTTAGCGTGGGGGGGACAGGGGGCGACACGTGGCTACACCTTC.

V and J are TRBV27 and TRBJ2-7; possible D gene TRBD2, 6 bases. The CDR3 is 16 amino acids. V lost 6 bases, J lost 1 base, and 19 bases lay in between. The germline gives CDR1 MNHEY, CDR2 SMNVEV (reference sequence). The CDR3 DNA sequence: TGTGCCAGCAGCCCCGGGTTCGGGAGATATTCCTACGAGCAGTACTTC. It specifies CASSPGFGRYSYEQYF.

The chain joins TRBV27 to TRBJ2-1; 8 nucleotides align to TRBD1. The junction had 9 bases not matched to a gene; V was cut back by 3 bases and J by 14 bases. The germline V gene has CDR1 MNHEY and CDR2 SMNVEV (reference sequence). The CDR3 has 13 amino acids. In DNA form, the CDR3 reads TGTGCCAGCAGTTTCGCCAGGGACAGGCAGAAGTTCTTC. As protein: CASSFARDRQKFF.

This chain uses TRBV15 with TRBJ1-5; no reliable D call. Germline V gives CDR1 LNHNV, CDR2 YYDKDF (reference sequence). Trimming cost V 0 bases and J 0 bases, with 6 bases left between them. There are 15 residues in the CDR3. This CDR3 is CATSRDNYSNQPQHF. In nucleotides, the CDR3 is TGTGCCACCAGCAGAGATAATTATAGCAATCAGCCCCAGCATTTT. The complete variable domain, with remaining parts taken from reference TRBV15 and TRBJ1-5, reads DAMVIQNPRYQVTQFGKPVTLSCSQTLNHNVMYWYQQKSSQAPKLLFHYYDKDFNNEADTPDNFQSRRPNTSFCFLDIRSPGLGDTAMYLCATSRDNYSNQPQHFGDGTRLSIL.

The chain employs TRBV11-2 and TRBJ1-1; perhaps TRBD1 as D (5 bases). This CDR3 is built from 15 residues. The V and J ends lost 0 bases and 7 bases respectively, with 15 bases between them. Germline V lookup: CDR1 SGHAT, CDR2 FQNNGV. As DNA, the CDR3 is TGTGCCAGCAGCTTAGATCTTAGTGGGCAGGGTGAAGCTTTCTTT. Its translation: CASSLDLSGQGEAFF.

The chain couples TRBV6-5 to TRBJ1-2; D ambiguous. Trimming pared 1 base from V and 4 bases from J, leaving 7 bases between. Germline CDR1 is MNHEY and CDR2 is SVGAGI. This CDR3 is 13 amino acids long. CDR3 coding DNA: TGTGCCAGCAGTTACTTGGCCTCCTATGGCTACACCTTC. Protein sequence: CASSYLASYGYTF.

The chain joins TRBV11-2 to TRBJ1-2; TRBD1 matches at 7 bases. V was pared by 3 bases and J by 0 bases, with 10 bases of the junction left unmatched. The CDR3 is 17 amino acids. Germline-derived CDR1 and CDR2 are SGHAT and FQNNGV. The CDR3, as DNA: TGTGCCAGCAGCTTTCCAACCGGGACAGTTTCTAACTATGGCTACACCTTC. It encodes CASSFPTGTVSNYGYTF.

This rearrangement joins TRBV5-6 to TRBJ2-3; 14 bases fit TRBD2. Germline V gene data show CDR1 as SGHDT and CDR2 as YYEEEE. J gave up 5 bases and V 4 bases, and 6 bases lay outside the gene matches. This CDR3 contains 16 residues. The CDR3 spells CASSSLGLAGEDTQYF. DNA of the CDR3: TGTGCCAGCAGCAGTTTGGGACTAGCGGGAGAAGATACGCAGTATTTT.

The gene calls are TRBV19 and TRBJ1-4; D is uncertain. The CDR3 extends over 12 amino acids. Germline V gene sequence: CDR1 LNHDA, CDR2 SQIVND (reference sequence). Trimming removed 6 bases at V and 8 bases at J, with 10 bases between. CDR3: CASRPGGEKLFF. CDR3 coding DNA: TGTGCCAGTAGACCCGGAGGGGAAAAACTGTTTTTT. Variable domain in full (rest from reference TRBV19 and TRBJ1-4): DGGITQSPKYLFRKEGQNVTLSCEQNLNHDAMYWYRQDPGQGLRLIYYSQIVNDFQKGDIAEGYSVSREKKESFPLTVTSAQKNPTAFYLCASRPGGEKLFFGSGTQLSVL.

V usage is TRBV27 and J usage is TRBJ2-7; 9 nucleotides match TRBD1. V gave up 4 bases and J gave up 6 bases; unmatched junction bases: 16. The CDR3 consists of 17 residues. CDR1 is MNHEY and CDR2 is SMNVEV in the germline V gene (reference sequence). CDR3 protein: CASSSGPSWDRAGEQYF. CDR3 nucleotides: TGTGCCAGCAGTTCCGGACCCTCGTGGGACAGGGCGGGCGAGCAGTACTTC.

The J gene is TRBJ2-1, the V gene TRBV4-2; 10 bases line up with TRBD2. The germline gives CDR1 LGHNA, CDR2 YNFKEQ. Losses at the gene ends were 0 bases for V and 7 bases for J; bases not matched to a gene: 3. The CDR3 has 15 amino acids. The CDR3 nucleotides are TGTGCCAGCAGCCAAGAAAGCGGGGGGGCGAATGAGCAGTTCTTC. It specifies CASSQESGGANEQFF.

The chain employs TRBV27 and TRBJ2-1, with 9 bases aligning to TRBD2. The trim removed 7 bases at V and 4 bases at J, leaving 8 bases unmatched. The length of the CDR3 is 15 residues. The germline gives CDR1 MNHEY, CDR2 SMNVEV (reference sequence). CDR3 residues: CASNQIAGAYNEQFF. The CDR3 DNA reads TGTGCCAGCAACCAGATAGCGGGAGCTTACAATGAGCAGTTCTTC.

The chain combines TRBV27 with TRBJ1-1, with TRBD1 as a possible D gene (6 bases). The CDR3 spans 13 residues. From germline, CDR1 is MNHEY and CDR2 SMNVEV (reference sequence). Deletions cut 8 bases from V and 8 bases from J, with 18 bases between. CDR3 sequence: CASLEYRGGEAFF. The CDR3 nucleotides are TGTGCCAGCTTAGAGTATAGGGGGGGAGAAGCTTTCTTT.

CDR3 coding DNA: TGTGCCAGCAGCTTAAGTCAGGGGTGGAATACGCAGTATTTT. Translating gives CASSLSQGWNTQYF. This chain links TRBV7-3 with TRBJ2-3; D perhaps matches TRBD1 (6 bases). CDR3 length: 14 amino acids. CDR1 and CDR2 from the germline V gene are SGHTA and FQGTGA. V was pared by 1 base and J by 7 bases, with 12 bases between.

This clone occurred once. The V call is TRBV19, the J call TRBJ1-2, with D tentatively TRBD1 (6 bases). V was clipped by 6 bases and J by 5 bases, with 13 bases between them. The CDR3 loop spans 13 amino acids. CDR1 is LNHDA and CDR2 is SQIVND in the germline V gene (reference sequence). The CDR3 sequence: CASSRTAGYGYTF. CDR3 coding DNA: TGTGCCAGTAGCCGGACAGCCGGATATGGCTACACCTTC.

The rearrangement uses TRBV7-6 and TRBJ2-1; 7 nucleotides agree with TRBD2. The CDR3 has 16 residues. Germline CDR1 SGHVS, CDR2 FNYEAQ. Trimming took 0 bases from V and 8 from J; bases not matched to a gene: 10. The CDR3 loop is CASSLAAAGLGDEQFF. The CDR3, as DNA: TGTGCCAGCAGCTTAGCCGCAGCCGGACTAGGGGATGAGCAGTTCTTC.

The chain has TRBV25-1 and TRBJ2-5; 12 bases line up with TRBD2. There are 13 residues in the CDR3. Per the germline V gene, CDR1 is MGHDK and CDR2 is SYGVNS. The ends lost 8 bases at V and 6 bases at J; junction bases unmatched: 4. CDR3 in amino acids: CASGTSGLQTQYF. The CDR3 region has the DNA TGTGCCAGCGGGACTAGCGGGCTGCAGACCCAGTACTTC.

The chain carries TRBV27 and TRBJ2-3; TRBD2 matches 8 bases. This CDR3 region has 15 residues. Trimming took 2 bases from V and 2 from J; bases not matched to a gene: 3. The germline V gene encodes CDR1 MNHEY and CDR2 SMNVEV (reference sequence). CDR3 DNA sequence: TGTGCCAGCAGTTTAGGGACTAGAGTCACAGATACGCAGTATTTT. Translating it yields CASSLGTRVTDTQYF.

In its sample, this clone was seen once. The gene calls are TRBV2 and TRBJ2-7, with 8 bases that match TRBD2. J lost 4 bases, V lost 3 bases, and 8 bases had no gene match. The CDR3 has 15 amino acids. From germline, CDR1 is SNHLY and CDR2 FYNNEI. The CDR3: CASSDRVAGRYEQYF. Here the CDR3 DNA reads TGTGCCAGCAGTGACCGAGTAGCGGGAAGGTACGAGCAGTACTTC.